This TCR beta chain came from a study of early T cells in non-severe SARS-CoV-2 infection. Overall study: The study sequenced bulk RNA from unsorted whole blood, with chains unpaired. Study findings and constraints: Matching against VDJdb likely underestimated virus-specific expansions, favoring anti-spike CD8.

CDR1 SEHNR and CDR2 FQNEAQ come from the germline V gene (reference sequence). CDR3 size: 11 residues. Ten or more counts support this clonotype. Its target is not known. The junction shows a germline mismatch at one end, possibly a read error. Individual cDNA molecules received unique molecular identifiers. TCRdb reprocessed the 5' RACE reads with MiXCR, giving one entry per CDR3 protein. Among about 30,000 distinct CDR3 sequences listed, 6% to 7% were seen once. Input material: whole blood. The chain carries TRBV7-9 and TRBJ2-1; tentatively, D is TRBD1 (5 bases). This clonotype originated in an adult who was a healthcare worker with PCR-confirmed SARS-CoV-2 infection or an uninfected control (not recorded which). The CDR3 protein is CASSLGAQGDF. The CDR3 bases are TGTGCCAGCAGCTTAGGGGCCCAGGGCGACTTC.